This T cell receptor beta chain appears in the sequencing data of a study of T cells in Graves' hyperthyroidism and ophthalmopathy. Study-level results: Blood also contained most expanded thyroid clonotypes above 0.001.

Regarding this clonotype: Antigen unknown. A junction end diverges from the germline sequence, so it may reflect a read error.

Researchers defined stable Graves' hyperthyroidism as no ophthalmopathy progression within 18 months. Criteria for exclusion of patients were uncontrolled infection, other autoimmune disease, pregnancy or lactation. This CDR3 has 15 amino acids. The V gene's germline CDR1 is SQVTM and CDR2 ANQGSEA. Template material for amplifying TCR beta CDR3 regions consisted of RNA transcripts. First-round RT-PCR targeting the TCR CDR3 was performed with the HTBI primer set. TCRdb ran MiXCR on the multiplex PCR reads and lists one entry per CDR3 protein. The table shows just under 750,000 distinct CDR3 sequences, with 30% to 40% occurring only once.

The sequence came from a woman between 40 and 50 years old with Graves' hyperthyroidism. The rearrangement joins TRBV29-1 to TRBJ2-7; TRBD2 agrees at 9 bases. The sample consisted of blood. The CDR3 nucleotides are TGCAGCATTGAAGGGCTGTCTAGCGGGGACTACGAGCAGTACTTC. Translation: CSIEGLSSGDYEQYF.